Below are 18 T cell receptor beta chains sequenced from a single sample in a study of blood T cell repertoires in COVID-19. Measured with immunoSEQ multiplex PCR; TCRdb has only the in-frame clones, and not every one. This repertoire shows about 490,000 clones, 70% to 90% found once; its top ten account for approximately 2.9%. Sequenced sample: peripheral blood. The receptors stem from a human donor in a cohort sampled during active COVID-19.

V and J are TRBV4-1 and TRBJ1-5, with D maybe TRBD1 (5 bases). Trimming took 4 bases from V and 9 from J, leaving 10 bases between them. The CDR3 consists of 12 residues. Germline V gives CDR1 MGHRA, CDR2 YSYEKL. CDR3 DNA: TGCGCCAGCAGCCCCGCCCAGGGGCCCCAGCATTTT. Amino acids: CASSPAQGPQHF.

The V call is TRBV5-4, the J call TRBJ2-2; D perhaps matches TRBD1 (8 bases). Germline CDR1 is SGHNT and CDR2 is YYREEE (reference sequence). The CDR3 loop spans 16 amino acids. The V gene lost 2 bases and the J gene lost 7 bases, with 18 bases spanning the gap. CDR3 DNA sequence: TGTGCCAGCAGCTTACTAGGACAGGGCGGGGGCGGGGAGCTGTTTTTT. This codes for CASSLLGQGGGGELFF.

This chain links TRBV7-2 with TRBJ1-2, with D unresolved. The CDR3 sequence is 15 residues long. Deletions cut 2 bases from V and 2 bases from J, with 12 bases between. Germline values: CDR1 SGHTA, CDR2 FQGNSA. The CDR3 DNA reads TGTGCCAGCAGCTTATCTGGGCCCGTAAACTATGGCTACACCTTC. It codes for CASSLSGPVNYGYTF.

The rearrangement uses TRBV29-1 and TRBJ1-5; perhaps TRBD1 as D (5 bases). Germline CDR1 reads SQVTM; CDR2 reads ANQGSEA. CDR3 length equals 14 residues. The V gene lost 4 bases and the J gene lost 4 bases, with 14 bases spanning the gap. CDR3 coding DNA: TGCAGCGTTGGGGTTGCCGGGGGAAATCAGCCCCAGCATTTT. This sequence encodes CSVGVAGGNQPQHF.

The chain is built from TRBV2 and TRBJ2-1; 7 bases map to TRBD2. Germline assignment: CDR1 SNHLY and CDR2 FYNNEI. With 8 bases clipped from V and 3 bases from J, the junction kept 19 bases outside the gene matches. This CDR3 contains 18 residues. The CDR3 DNA reads TGTGCCAGCTTCCAGAGGCTAGCGGAGGGAAACTTCTACAATGAGCAGTTCTTC. It translates to CASFQRLAEGNFYNEQFF. The full variable domain, completed using reference TRBV2 and TRBJ2-1, is EPEVTQTPSHQVTQMGQEVILRCVPISNHLYFYWYRQILGQKVEFLVSFYNNEISEKSEIFDDQFSVERPDGSNFTLKIRSTKLEDSAMYFCASFQRLAEGNFYNEQFFGPGTRLTVL.

The chain joins TRBV7-3 to TRBJ2-3; 8 bases fit TRBD1. CDR3 length equals 14 residues. The trim removed 5 bases at V and 8 bases at J, leaving 9 bases unmatched. Germline lookup yields CDR1 SGHTA and CDR2 FQGTGA. This CDR3 reads CASSETGVSTTQYF. The CDR3 DNA sequence: TGTGCCAGCAGCGAGACAGGGGTTTCGACTACGCAGTATTTT.

The chain has TRBV25-1 and TRBJ1-4, with D maybe TRBD1 (6 bases). The CDR3 is made up of 15 amino acids. Trimming took 3 bases from V and 6 from J, leaving 14 bases between them. Germline lookup yields CDR1 MGHDK and CDR2 SYGVNS. CDR3 bases: TGTGCCAGCAGTGAGTTCGGGCAGGGGTATGAAAAACTGTTTTTT. Amino acid sequence: CASSEFGQGYEKLFF.

This clone was seen just once. This chain uses TRBV7-8 with TRBJ1-5; D is unclear. V lost 1 base to trimming and J lost 9 bases, with 16 bases between them. CDR1 is SGHVS, CDR2 FQNEAQ, per germline. The CDR3 sequence is 15 residues long. The CDR3 DNA follows: TGTGCCAGCAGCTTAGTTTCGTCAAAAGAGGGGCCCCAGCATTTT. This codes for CASSLVSSKEGPQHF.

In nucleotides, the CDR3 is TGTGCCAGCAGCACCGGGACAGGGGGCCGACCAGCCACCTACAATGAGCAGTTCTTC. It yields the protein CASSTGTGGRPATYNEQFF. J is TRBJ2-1 and V is TRBV7-9; 12 positions agree with TRBD1. V dropped 5 bases and J dropped 2; count of bases not matched to a gene: 13. CDR3 length: 19 residues. Germline V lookup: CDR1 SEHNR, CDR2 FQNEAQ (reference sequence).

The CDR3 DNA reads as TGTGCCAGCAGCCAGACAGGGCTTCTCTACAATGAGCAGTTCTTC. It codes for CASSQTGLLYNEQFF. The genes are TRBV5-4 and TRBJ2-1, with 7 bases fitting TRBD1. Losses at the gene ends were 4 bases for V and 3 bases for J; bases not matched to a gene: 7. In germline, CDR1 is SGHNT, CDR2 YYREEE (reference sequence). The CDR3 sequence is 15 residues long.

The V and J genes are TRBV4-1 and TRBJ1-1; D perhaps matches TRBD1 (6 bases). Germline V gene lookup returns CDR1 MGHRA and CDR2 YSYEKL. The CDR3 is made up of 13 amino acids. With 6 bases removed from V and 10 bases from J, the gap between germline ends came to 18 bases. This CDR3 is CASSPTSGEGAFF. The DNA of the CDR3 is TGCGCCAGCAGTCCCACCTCAGGGGAAGGAGCTTTCTTT.

This chain connects TRBV12-3 or TRBV12-4 to TRBJ2-1; TRBD2 aligns across 8 bases. Trimming took 6 bases from V and 7 from J; bases not matched to a gene: 5. CDR3 length equals 13 residues. CDR3 DNA: TGTGCCAGCAGCTTCAGCGGGAGTAATGAGCAGTTCTTC. Protein product: CASSFSGSNEQFF.

The V and J genes are TRBV24-1 and TRBJ2-2; 7 bases are a match to TRBD2. The CDR3 runs to 15 residues. Looked up from germline, CDR1 is KGHDR and CDR2 is SFDVKD. Trimming removed 7 bases from V and 2 bases from J; junction bases left unmatched: 6. The DNA for the CDR3 is TGTGCCACCAGCCGAAGCGGGACCAACACCGGGGAGCTGTTTTTT. Translation: CATSRSGTNTGELFF.

The genes are TRBV18 and TRBJ1-5; 8 bases fit TRBD1. The CDR3 is 15 residues long. V shed 0 bases and J 6 bases; nucleotides not matched to a gene: 4. Germline V gene sequence: CDR1 KGHSH, CDR2 LQKENI. CDR3 amino acids: CASSPPRTGPQPQHF. Here the CDR3 DNA reads TGTGCCAGCTCACCACCGAGGACAGGGCCTCAGCCCCAGCATTTT.

The CDR3: CASSYSRGPYNEQFF. CDR3 nucleotide sequence: TGTGCCAGCAGTTACTCAAGGGGGCCGTACAATGAGCAGTTCTTC. The chain links TRBV6-5 to TRBJ2-1, with TRBD1 matching 7 bases. The V gene end was trimmed by 0 bases and the J gene end by 4 bases; junction bases not matched to a gene: 3. The CDR3 totals 15 residues. From germline, CDR1 is MNHEY and CDR2 SVGAGI.

This clone has just one count. The CDR3 DNA is TGTGCCACCAGGGCATCGGACAGATATACGCAGTATTTT. It codes for CATRASDRYTQYF. The chain uses TRBV24-1 and TRBJ2-3, with a tentative D call TRBD1 (6 bases). The CDR3 covers 13 residues. Germline V gives CDR1 KGHDR, CDR2 SFDVKD. The V end lost 7 bases, the J end lost 7 bases, and 14 bases lay between the germline ends.

The chain employs TRBV7-3 and TRBJ1-1, with a weak D call TRBD1 (5 bases). The V gene lost 3 bases and the J gene lost 4 bases, with 12 bases spanning the gap. The CDR3 spans 14 residues. Germline-derived CDR1 and CDR2 are SGHTA and FQGTGA. The CDR3 region has the DNA TGTGCCAGCAGCTTCGCGCCCAGGGCCACTGAAGCTTTCTTT. As protein: CASSFAPRATEAFF.

The chain combines TRBV2 with TRBJ2-7, with 16 bases lining up with TRBD2. The germline V gene has CDR1 SNHLY and CDR2 FYNNEI. The CDR3 consists of 17 residues. V lost 0 bases and J lost 4; bases outside the gene matches: 3. CDR3 amino acids: CASSEAGLAGGEYEQYF. The CDR3 nucleotides read TGTGCCAGCAGTGAAGCGGGACTAGCGGGAGGGGAATACGAGCAGTACTTC.